Below, 29 T cell receptor beta chains from the same sample are listed, as sequenced in a study of technical replicates of blood from several donors. Data came from immunoSEQ multiplex PCR; TCRdb stores just in-frame clones and leaves some out. There are 55,000 to 75,000 clones in the sample; nearly 95% occur only once, and more than 4% lies in the top ten. Material for sequencing was PBMCs. The receptors derive from a human donor in good health. Some clones in this sample may be carry-over from other donors' samples.

This clone was seen only once. The V gene is TRBV11-2, the J gene TRBJ2-7; 7 bases are shared with TRBD1. The ends lost 5 bases at V and 2 bases at J; junction bases unmatched: 6. CDR1 and CDR2 from the germline V gene are SGHAT and FQNNGV. CDR3 size: 14 residues. CDR3 bases: TGTGCCAGCAGCCCTCGACAGGGAACCTACGAGCAGTACTTC. This codes for CASSPRQGTYEQYF.

Only one count was recorded for this clone. A junction boundary mismatches the germline segment, possibly from a read error. V is TRBV5-4 and J is TRBJ1-2; 10 nucleotides line up with TRBD1. Looked up from germline, CDR1 is SGHNT and CDR2 is YYREEE (reference sequence). The CDR3 contains 15 residues. CDR3 sequence: CASSLGQGRNYGYTF. The CDR3 bases are TGTGCCAGCAGTTTGGGACAGGGGCGCAACTATGGCTACACCTTC.

This clone appeared a single time. This chain joins TRBV7-8 and TRBJ2-1; 8 bases fit TRBD2. The trim removed 6 bases at V and 5 bases at J, leaving 6 bases unmatched. The CDR3 covers 14 residues. Germline V gene sequence: CDR1 SGHVS, CDR2 FQNEAQ. CDR3 nucleotides: TGTGCCAGCAGGCTAGCGGGCTATAACAATGAGCAGTTCTTC. Translated: CASRLAGYNNEQFF.

The chain recombines TRBV9 with TRBJ1-3; tentatively, D is TRBD1 (5 bases). The germline gives CDR1 SGDLS, CDR2 YYNGEE. The CDR3 runs 16 residues. V lost 8 bases, J lost 0 bases, and 18 bases lay in between. The CDR3 region is CASSQGRASSGNTIYF. CDR3 coding DNA: TGTGCCAGTAGTCAGGGCAGGGCTTCCTCTGGAAACACCATATATTTT.

CDR3 amino acids: CASTLGAQETQYF. The CDR3 coding sequence is TGTGCCAGCACGCTAGGGGCCCAAGAGACCCAGTACTTC. The chain joins TRBV7-8 to TRBJ2-5; TRBD1 might be the D (5 bases). The CDR3 consists of 13 residues. Germline CDR1 and CDR2: SGHVS and FQNEAQ. The ends were cut back, 7 bases at V and 1 base at J, with 10 bases in the middle.

The V gene is TRBV5-4, the J gene TRBJ2-2; D unresolved. With 1 base removed from V and 8 bases from J, the gap between germline ends came to 12 bases. The CDR3 consists of 14 residues. Germline V gene lookup returns CDR1 SGHNT and CDR2 YYREEE (reference sequence). CDR3: CASSLRSGWGELFF. Here the CDR3 DNA reads TGTGCCAGCAGCTTGCGAAGTGGCTGGGGGGAGCTGTTTTTT.

This chain joins TRBV7-2 and TRBJ2-7; TRBD2 aligns across 10 bases. V was clipped by 2 bases and J by 5 bases; unmatched bases: 6. The CDR3 loop spans 15 amino acids. Germline V gene lookup returns CDR1 SGHTA and CDR2 FQGNSA. The CDR3 loop reads CASSLFSGGSHEQYF. CDR3 DNA: TGTGCCAGCAGCTTATTTAGCGGGGGGTCCCACGAGCAGTACTTC.

This clone was seen only a few times. V and J are TRBV5-1 and TRBJ2-6; TRBD2 matches 8 bases. The CDR3 is 18 residues long. Per the germline V gene, CDR1 is SGHRS and CDR2 is YFSETQ. The V gene end was trimmed by 0 bases and the J gene end by 1 base; junction bases not matched to a gene: 6. The CDR3 region is CASSLAAGGPSGANVLTF. CDR3 bases: TGCGCCAGCAGCTTGGCCGCGGGGGGTCCTTCTGGGGCCAACGTCCTGACTTTC.

This clone appeared a single time. The chain combines TRBV29-1 with TRBJ2-1, with 7 nucleotides matching TRBD1. With V trimmed by 6 bases and J by 2 bases, 7 bases remained unmatched. The CDR3 totals 14 residues. Per germline, CDR1 SQVTM and CDR2 ANQGSEA. The chain's CDR3 is CSVQGQAAYNEQFF. The CDR3 nucleotides are TGCAGCGTCCAAGGACAGGCTGCCTACAATGAGCAGTTCTTC.

This clone was counted between two and nine times. J is TRBJ2-1 and V is TRBV4-3, with 9 bases aligning to TRBD2. Germline CDR1 reads LGHNA; CDR2 reads YSLEER. V was clipped by 0 bases and J by 5 bases; unmatched bases: 8. The CDR3 is made up of 17 amino acids. The CDR3 region is CASSQDWLRGGDNEQFF. CDR3 sequence (DNA): TGCGCCAGCAGCCAAGATTGGTTGCGGGGGGGCGACAATGAGCAGTTCTTC.

V usage is TRBV4-3 and J usage is TRBJ2-7, with a weak D call TRBD2 (5 bases). CDR1 LGHNA and CDR2 YSLEER come from the germline V gene. Trimming pared 2 bases from V and 6 bases from J, leaving 23 bases between. The CDR3 spans 17 residues. This CDR3 is CASSQSLERVSPFEQYF. In nucleotides, the CDR3 is TGCGCCAGCAGCCAATCCCTCGAGAGGGTTTCCCCCTTCGAGCAGTACTTC.

A single count supports this clone. This rearrangement joins TRBV6-5 to TRBJ1-2; 8 bases fit TRBD1. Germline V gene lookup returns CDR1 MNHEY and CDR2 SVGAGI. J lost 7 bases, V lost 7 bases, and 8 bases had no gene match. The CDR3 loop spans 13 amino acids. The CDR3 here is CASTAGQDRGYTF. CDR3 nucleotide sequence: TGTGCCAGCACCGCGGGACAGGACCGTGGCTACACCTTC.

V is TRBV5-1 and J is TRBJ2-1; 11 bases match TRBD1. Per germline, CDR1 SGHRS and CDR2 YFSETQ. V was clipped by 4 bases and J by 8 bases; unmatched bases: 8. This CDR3 spans 15 amino acids. The CDR3 protein is CASSTGQGAWDEQFF. CDR3 nucleotide sequence: TGCGCCAGCAGCACCGGACAGGGGGCTTGGGATGAGCAGTTCTTC.

The genes are TRBV18 and TRBJ2-1; 7 bases are shared with TRBD2. The CDR3 length is 15 residues. The germline V gene encodes CDR1 KGHSH and CDR2 LQKENI. V lost 2 bases to trimming and J lost 2 bases; unmatched junction nucleotides: 3. The CDR3 DNA reads TGTGCCAGCTCACCAGGGAGGGGAACCTACAATGAGCAGTTCTTC. Its protein is CASSPGRGTYNEQFF.

This sequence joins TRBV2 and TRBJ2-3; no definite D call. Looked up from germline, CDR1 is SNHLY and CDR2 is FYNNEI. V lost 6 bases and J 1 base, leaving 11 bases between the germline ends. The CDR3 extends over 14 amino acids. The CDR3 loop is CASSGVSGTDTQYF. Written as DNA, the CDR3 is TGTGCCAGCAGCGGAGTGTCGGGCACAGATACGCAGTATTTT.

This clone is a singleton in its sample. The V gene is TRBV7-2, the J gene TRBJ1-2; possibly TRBD1 for D (5 bases). Trimming cost V 3 bases and J 4 bases, with 15 bases left between them. The length of the CDR3 is 15 residues. Germline V CDR1 and CDR2: SGHTA, FQGNSA. The CDR3 nucleotides read TGTGCCAGCAGCTTCAGTCCAGGGTCCCTCTATGGCTACACCTTC. Translating it yields CASSFSPGSLYGYTF.

The chain is built from TRBV5-1 and TRBJ2-7; no reliable D call. CDR3 length equals 11 residues. V dropped 3 bases and J dropped 3 bases, with 4 bases sitting between them. The germline CDR1 and CDR2 sequences are SGHRS and YFSETQ. DNA for the CDR3: TGCGCCAGCAGCTCAGACTACGAGCAGTACTTC. This encodes CASSSDYEQYF.

The CDR3 nucleotides read TGTGCCAGCAGCTTACGAGGGGGACTAGCGGCAACAACCTACGAGCAGTACTTC. This codes for CASSLRGGLAATTYEQYF. The V call is TRBV11-2, the J call TRBJ2-7; 11 bases line up with TRBD2. Germline trimming cut 2 bases from V and 2 bases from J; bases unmatched to any gene: 11. This CDR3 contains 18 residues. Per the germline V gene, CDR1 is SGHAT and CDR2 is FQNNGV.

The chain uses TRBV5-5 and TRBJ2-7; 8 bases align to TRBD1. This CDR3 region has 15 residues. V was pared by 0 bases and J by 4 bases, with 6 bases of the junction left unmatched. CDR1 is SGHKS and CDR2 is YYEKEE in the germline V gene (reference sequence). The CDR3 region is CASSLDRGNPYEQYF. CDR3 nucleotides: TGTGCCAGCAGCTTGGACAGGGGGAATCCATACGAGCAGTACTTC.

The J gene is TRBJ2-2, the V gene TRBV7-2; D remains ambiguous. Per the germline V gene, CDR1 is SGHTA and CDR2 is FQGNSA. The CDR3 length is 15 residues. V was pared by 4 bases and J by 4 bases, with 13 bases between. The CDR3 nucleotides are TGTGCCAGCAGCTCGATCAGAAGGAGCACCGGGGAGCTGTTTTTT. Protein product: CASSSIRRSTGELFF. The full variable domain, completed using reference TRBV7-2 and TRBJ2-2, is GAGVSQSPSNKVTEKGKDVELRCDPISGHTALYWYRQSLGQGLEFLIYFQGNSAPDKSGLPSDRFSAERTGGSVSTLTIQRTQQEDSAVYLCASSSIRRSTGELFFGEGSRLTVL.

The chain couples TRBV5-1 to TRBJ2-1, with TRBD2 matching over 7 bases. This CDR3 region has 14 residues. Germline V gives CDR1 SGHRS, CDR2 YFSETQ. The ends lost 0 bases at V and 7 bases at J; junction bases unmatched: 4. CDR3 sequence: CASSLGRGWNEQFF. CDR3 bases: TGCGCCAGCAGCTTGGGGCGGGGGTGGAATGAGCAGTTCTTC.

V and J are TRBV7-2 and TRBJ2-7; tentative D call: TRBD2 (5 bases). CDR3 length: 13 residues. The germline V and J ends were trimmed by 2 bases and 3 bases, with 8 bases remaining between them. Germline-derived CDR1 and CDR2 are SGHTA and FQGNSA. DNA of the CDR3: TGTGCCAGCAGCTTACTCGGACTCTACGAGCAGTACTTC. It specifies CASSLLGLYEQYF.

The chain's CDR3 is CASSLAPGGTNEKLFF. The CDR3, as DNA: TGTGCCAGCAGCTTGGCCCCGGGGGGAACTAATGAAAAACTGTTTTTT. The chain joins TRBV5-5 to TRBJ1-4; TRBD1 might be the D (5 bases). CDR3 size: 16 residues. V was shortened by 0 bases and J by 1 base, with 10 bases between the two germline ends. CDR1 and CDR2 from the germline V gene are SGHKS and YYEKEE (reference sequence).

V usage is TRBV27 and J usage is TRBJ2-1; the match to TRBD2 covers 9 bases. Germline V CDR1 and CDR2: MNHEY, SMNVEV (reference sequence). The trim removed 3 bases at V and 3 bases at J, leaving 18 bases unmatched. The length of the CDR3 is 20 residues. Here the CDR3 DNA reads TGTGCCAGCAGTTTGGCTCGAGGTGGGGCGGGAGGGATAATCTACAATGAGCAGTTCTTC. Protein sequence: CASSLARGGAGGIIYNEQFF.

The chain carries TRBV27 and TRBJ1-2; no firm D call. Between the trimmed V and J ends, which lost 3 bases and 4 bases, there was a span of 9 bases. CDR3 length: 13 residues. Germline V gene lookup returns CDR1 MNHEY and CDR2 SMNVEV (reference sequence). Here the CDR3 DNA reads TGTGCCAGCAGTTTTCGGGGTGGCTATGGCTACACCTTC. It is translated as CASSFRGGYGYTF.

The chain has TRBV6-5 and TRBJ1-2; 9 bases align to TRBD1. The germline CDR1 and CDR2 sequences are MNHEY and SVGAGI. V shed 10 bases, J shed 5 bases, and the junction held 2 bases outside the gene matches. This CDR3 is built from 11 residues. As DNA, the CDR3 is TGTGCCACCGGACAGGGGTATGGCTACACCTTC. Its protein product is CATGQGYGYTF.

CDR3 residues: CASSLEAKNIQYF. Written as DNA, the CDR3 is TGTGCCAGCTCACTAGAGGCCAAAAACATTCAGTACTTC. The gene calls are TRBV18 and TRBJ2-4, with D unresolved. Per germline, CDR1 KGHSH and CDR2 LQKENI. Trimming removed 4 bases at V and 1 base at J, with 5 bases between. The CDR3 covers 13 residues. The full variable domain, rest sourced from reference TRBV18 and TRBJ2-4, is NAGVMQNPRHLVRRRGQEARLRCSPMKGHSHVYWYRQLPEEGLKFMVYLQKENIIDESGMPKERFSAEFPKEGPSILRIQQVVRGDSAAYFCASSLEAKNIQYFGAGTRLSVL.

The V call is TRBV4-1, the J call TRBJ1-1; 8 nucleotides align to TRBD1. CDR1 MGHRA and CDR2 YSYEKL come from the germline V gene. CDR3 length equals 15 residues. Unmatched junction bases numbered 4, after V lost 1 base and J lost 3 bases. DNA for the CDR3: TGCGCCAGCAGCCAAGGACAGGGGCCGCACACTGAAGCTTTCTTT. Its translation: CASSQGQGPHTEAFF.

The rearrangement links TRBV18 to TRBJ1-1, with D maybe TRBD1 (5 bases). Between the trimmed V and J ends, which lost 4 bases and 4 bases, there was a span of 10 bases. Germline lookup yields CDR1 KGHSH and CDR2 LQKENI. This CDR3 is built from 13 residues. This chain's CDR3 is CASSLGGGTEAFF. In nucleotides, the CDR3 is TGTGCCAGCTCACTCGGGGGGGGCACTGAAGCTTTCTTT.